This is a list of T cell receptor beta chains from one sample in a study of shared clonotypes between healthy human individuals. Assay used: immunoSEQ multiplex PCR; TCRdb lists only in-frame clones, some missing. In the table there are over 1.4 million clones, roughly 96% of which are singletons. The sample taken for sequencing was naive CD4+ T cells sorted from blood. All receptors derive from a man between 25 and 39 years old in good health. Each CDR3 is given with its conserved first and last residue. Fields, in order: D gene, clone size, J gene, V gene, CDR3 DNA, CDR3 protein. A D gene is named only where the DNA matches it firmly. Not every row has a clone size; where given, it reads once, few, many or a size class.

D gene: .
clone size: once
J gene: TRBJ2-7
V gene: TRBV2
CDR3 DNA: TGTGCCAGCTCGAAGGGGACCCACGGGGACGAGCAGTACTTC
CDR3 protein: CASSKGTHGDEQYF

D gene: .
clone size: .
J gene: TRBJ2-1
V gene: TRBV28
CDR3 DNA: TGTGCCAGCAGTACGAATACCGCTGGTAAGCAGTTCTTC
CDR3 protein: CASSTNTAGKQFF

D gene: .
clone size: .
J gene: TRBJ2-1
V gene: TRBV6-6
CDR3 DNA: TGTGCCAGCGGCAGGACCGGTGAGCAGTTCTTC
CDR3 protein: CASGRTGEQFF

D gene: .
clone size: .
J gene: TRBJ1-1
V gene: TRBV10-1
CDR3 DNA: TGCGCCAGCAGTGAGCGGGGGCGAAGAGCTTTCTTT
CDR3 protein: CASSERGRRAFF

D gene: TRBD1
clone size: .
J gene: TRBJ1-5
V gene: TRBV2
CDR3 DNA: TGTGCCAGCAAACCCGGACAGGGGAACAATCAGCCCCAGCATTTT
CDR3 protein: CASKPGQGNNQPQHF

D gene: .
clone size: once
J gene: TRBJ2-2
V gene: TRBV7-2
CDR3 DNA: TGTGCCAGCAGCCCGGAATTGCGGGGAACCGGGGAGCTGTTTTTT
CDR3 protein: CASSPELRGTGELFF

D gene: TRBD2
clone size: once
J gene: TRBJ2-1
V gene: TRBV10-1
CDR3 DNA: TGCGCCAGCAGTATGTTCGAAGCGGGAGCCTTAAATGAGCAGTTCTTC
CDR3 protein: CASSMFEAGALNEQFF

D gene: .
clone size: once
J gene: TRBJ2-7
V gene: TRBV7-2
CDR3 DNA: TGTGCCAGCGTCACGGGCGGGGTCCCCACCTACGAGCAGTACTTC
CDR3 protein: CASVTGGVPTYEQYF

D gene: .
clone size: once
J gene: TRBJ1-2
V gene: TRBV28
CDR3 DNA: TGTGCCAGCAGTTCCCTACCCTATGGCTACACCTTC
CDR3 protein: CASSSLPYGYTF

D gene: TRBD2
clone size: once
J gene: TRBJ2-1
V gene: TRBV6-1
CDR3 DNA: TGTGCCAGCAGTGAATATAGACTAGCGGGAGCAGGGTCTAATGAGCAGTTCTTC
CDR3 protein: CASSEYRLAGAGSNEQFF

D gene: .
clone size: .
J gene: TRBJ1-2
V gene: TRBV27
CDR3 DNA: TGTGCCAGCAGTTCGCAAAGCGCCTATGGCTACACCTTC
CDR3 protein: CASSSQSAYGYTF

D gene: .
clone size: .
J gene: TRBJ2-3
V gene: TRBV30
CDR3 DNA: TGTGCCCGTGGGACTAGCACAGATACGCAGTATTTT
CDR3 protein: CARGTSTDTQYF

D gene: .
clone size: .
J gene: TRBJ2-1
V gene: TRBV5-1
CDR3 DNA: TGCGCCAGCAGCTTGGGGACTGTGTTGCTCAATGAGCAGTTCTTC
CDR3 protein: CASSLGTVLLNEQFF

D gene: .
clone size: .
J gene: TRBJ2-7
V gene: TRBV18
CDR3 DNA: TGTGCCAGCTCACCAGCGACTAGAGGCGAGCAGTACTTC
CDR3 protein: CASSPATRGEQYF

D gene: TRBD1
clone size: .
J gene: TRBJ2-1
V gene: TRBV9
CDR3 DNA: TGTGCCAGCAGCGTAGCTACGGGACAGGGTTACAATGAGCAGTTCTTC
CDR3 protein: CASSVATGQGYNEQFF

D gene: TRBD1
clone size: .
J gene: TRBJ1-1
V gene: TRBV6-5
CDR3 DNA: TGTGCCAGCAGGCGACAGGGGCTGAACACTGAAGCTTTCTTT
CDR3 protein: CASRRQGLNTEAFF

D gene: TRBD2
clone size: .
J gene: TRBJ2-2
V gene: TRBV5-1
CDR3 DNA: TGCGCCAGCAGCTTGATGCTAGCGGGAACGAACACCGGGGAGCTGTTTTTT
CDR3 protein: CASSLMLAGTNTGELFF

D gene: .
clone size: .
J gene: TRBJ1-1
V gene: TRBV30
CDR3 DNA: TGTGCCTGGAGTTCCCAACCAAACACTGAAGCTTTCTTT
CDR3 protein: CAWSSQPNTEAFF

D gene: .
clone size: .
J gene: TRBJ2-5
V gene: TRBV11-1
CDR3 DNA: TGTGCCAGCAGCTCCACATCCCCCAAGATCGAGACCCAGTACTTC
CDR3 protein: CASSSTSPKIETQYF

D gene: TRBD1
clone size: .
J gene: TRBJ2-5
V gene: TRBV28
CDR3 DNA: TGTGCCAGCAGTCAAGTCAGACAGGGGCAAGAGACCCAGTACTTC
CDR3 protein: CASSQVRQGQETQYF

D gene: .
clone size: .
J gene: TRBJ2-5
V gene: TRBV29-1
CDR3 DNA: TGCAGCGTAAGCCTGGATCAAGAGACCCAGTACTTC
CDR3 protein: CSVSLDQETQYF

D gene: .
clone size: .
J gene: TRBJ2-5
V gene: TRBV30
CDR3 DNA: TGTGCCTGGGCCCAGACCCAAGAGACCCAGTACTTC
CDR3 protein: CAWAQTQETQYF

D gene: TRBD1
clone size: .
J gene: TRBJ2-3
V gene: TRBV19
CDR3 DNA: TGTGCCAGTAGTACCCGGACAGGGGCAGATACGCAGTATTTT
CDR3 protein: CASSTRTGADTQYF

D gene: TRBD2
clone size: .
J gene: TRBJ2-3
V gene: TRBV28
CDR3 DNA: TGTGCCAGCTATCAAGCGGGAGCCCAAGGGGATACGCAGTATTTT
CDR3 protein: CASYQAGAQGDTQYF

D gene: TRBD1
clone size: .
J gene: TRBJ1-1
V gene: TRBV5-1
CDR3 DNA: TGCGCCAGCAGCTTATCAACAGGGGAAGGTGAAGCTTTCTTT
CDR3 protein: CASSLSTGEGEAFF

D gene: .
clone size: .
J gene: TRBJ2-3
V gene: TRBV7-9
CDR3 DNA: TGTGCCAGCAGCTTGGATCTGAGCGTAGATACGCAGTATTTT
CDR3 protein: CASSLDLSVDTQYF

D gene: .
clone size: .
J gene: TRBJ2-5
V gene: TRBV2
CDR3 DNA: TGTGCCAGCTTAGGGGGAGACCAAGAGACCCAGTACTTC
CDR3 protein: CASLGGDQETQYF

D gene: .
clone size: .
J gene: TRBJ1-3
V gene: TRBV7-9
CDR3 DNA: TGTGCCAGCAGCCAAGGGACGGCTGGAAACACCATATATTTT
CDR3 protein: CASSQGTAGNTIYF

D gene: TRBD2
clone size: .
J gene: TRBJ2-1
V gene: TRBV7-8
CDR3 DNA: TGTGCCAGCAGAAGCCGACTAGCGGGAACTCCCAATGAGCAGTTCTTC
CDR3 protein: CASRSRLAGTPNEQFF

D gene: .
clone size: .
J gene: TRBJ2-3
V gene: TRBV7-9
CDR3 DNA: TGTGCCAGCAGCTTAGGACGAGATCGCGGGAGCACAGATACGCAGTATTTT
CDR3 protein: CASSLGRDRGSTDTQYF

D gene: TRBD2
clone size: .
J gene: TRBJ2-1
V gene: TRBV28
CDR3 DNA: TGTGCCAGCAGTTCCACCGGGGGGACTAGATCTTACAATGAGCAGTTCTTC
CDR3 protein: CASSSTGGTRSYNEQFF

D gene: .
clone size: .
J gene: TRBJ2-2
V gene: TRBV9
CDR3 DNA: TGTGCCAGCAGCGTAGGGGGCAGGGCCACCGGGGAGCTGTTTTTT
CDR3 protein: CASSVGGRATGELFF

D gene: TRBD2
clone size: .
J gene: TRBJ2-7
V gene: TRBV11-3
CDR3 DNA: TGTGCCAGCAGCTTTGGGGGGGACTACGAGCAGTACTTC
CDR3 protein: CASSFGGDYEQYF

D gene: TRBD1
clone size: .
J gene: TRBJ2-1
V gene: TRBV28
CDR3 DNA: TGTGCCAGCAGTCTCACCGGGACAGGGTACAATGAGCAGTTCTTC
CDR3 protein: CASSLTGTGYNEQFF

D gene: TRBD1
clone size: once
J gene: TRBJ2-7
V gene: TRBV5-1
CDR3 DNA: TGCGCCAGCAGTTCCGGACAGGGGGCCTACGAGCAGTACTTC
CDR3 protein: CASSSGQGAYEQYF

D gene: .
clone size: .
J gene: TRBJ1-1
V gene: TRBV5-1
CDR3 DNA: TGCGCCAGCAGCTTGGGGTTGACAGGACTGAACACTGAAGCTTTCTTT
CDR3 protein: CASSLGLTGLNTEAFF

D gene: .
clone size: .
J gene: TRBJ2-2
V gene: TRBV19
CDR3 DNA: TGTGCCAGTATGGGCGGCCCGGGAGAGGGAGAGCTGTTTTTT
CDR3 protein: CASMGGPGEGELFF

D gene: .
clone size: .
J gene: TRBJ2-5
V gene: TRBV7-9
CDR3 DNA: TGTGCCAGCAGCTTAGAGGGAAGGGGGGAGACCCAGTACTTC
CDR3 protein: CASSLEGRGETQYF

D gene: .
clone size: .
J gene: TRBJ1-1
V gene: TRBV6-1
CDR3 DNA: TGTGCCGGATCCCCACAGGGCCTTGGGAGCACTGAAGCTTTCTTT
CDR3 protein: CAGSPQGLGSTEAFF

D gene: .
clone size: .
J gene: TRBJ1-1
V gene: TRBV28
CDR3 DNA: TGTGCCAGCAGTTTTACAGGGCAGAACACTGAAGCTTTCTTT
CDR3 protein: CASSFTGQNTEAFF

D gene: .
clone size: .
J gene: TRBJ1-4
V gene: TRBV19
CDR3 DNA: TGTGCCAGTACCCCAAAAGGGCTGGCTAATGAAAAACTGTTTTTT
CDR3 protein: CASTPKGLANEKLFF

D gene: .
clone size: .
J gene: TRBJ1-4
V gene: TRBV5-6
CDR3 DNA: TGTGCCAGCAACTCAGCGAGAAGGGCTTCGTTAGAAAAACTGTTTTTT
CDR3 protein: CASNSARRASLEKLFF

D gene: .
clone size: .
J gene: TRBJ2-1
V gene: TRBV18
CDR3 DNA: TGTGCCAGCTCACCACCACAGGGCTTACCCCCCAATGAGCAGTTCTTC
CDR3 protein: CASSPPQGLPPNEQFF

D gene: TRBD1
clone size: .
J gene: TRBJ1-2
V gene: TRBV9
CDR3 DNA: TGTGCCAGCAGCGTAGGGGCAGGGGGCGACTATGGCTACACCTTC
CDR3 protein: CASSVGAGGDYGYTF

D gene: .
clone size: .
J gene: TRBJ2-3
V gene: TRBV6-1
CDR3 DNA: TGTGCCAGCCTAATAAGCCTATCAGATACGCAGTATTTT
CDR3 protein: CASLISLSDTQYF

D gene: TRBD1
clone size: .
J gene: TRBJ1-4
V gene: TRBV11-2
CDR3 DNA: TGTGCCAGCAGCCGACAGGGCGTCGCAACTAATGAAAAACTGTTTTTT
CDR3 protein: CASSRQGVATNEKLFF

D gene: .
clone size: once
J gene: TRBJ2-5
V gene: TRBV2
CDR3 DNA: TGTGCCAGCAGGATAGGATGGTTTCAAGAGACCCAGTACTTC
CDR3 protein: CASRIGWFQETQYF

D gene: .
clone size: .
J gene: TRBJ2-7
V gene: TRBV28
CDR3 DNA: TGTGCCAGCAGTGGACCACGAGGAGAGCAGTACTTC
CDR3 protein: CASSGPRGEQYF

D gene: .
clone size: .
J gene: TRBJ2-3
V gene: TRBV11-3
CDR3 DNA: TGTGCCAGCAGCTTGGCGACTAGAGATACGCAGTATTTT
CDR3 protein: CASSLATRDTQYF

D gene: .
clone size: .
J gene: TRBJ2-2
V gene: TRBV5-6
CDR3 DNA: TGTGCCAGCAGCTTAGGGACCCTGCACCGGGAGCTGTTTTTT
CDR3 protein: CASSLGTLHRELFF

D gene: .
clone size: once
J gene: TRBJ1-5
V gene: TRBV15
CDR3 DNA: TGTGCCACCAGCAGAGACGGGGGTATTCAGCCCCAGCATTTT
CDR3 protein: CATSRDGGIQPQHF

D gene: TRBD2
clone size: .
J gene: TRBJ2-5
V gene: TRBV5-1
CDR3 DNA: TGCGCCAGCAGCCCTAGCGGGAGTGCGGTTATAGAGACCCAGTACTTC
CDR3 protein: CASSPSGSAVIETQYF

D gene: .
clone size: .
J gene: TRBJ2-7
V gene: TRBV28
CDR3 DNA: TGTGCCAGCAGTGAGCCGGGAACCTCCTACGAGCAGTACTTC
CDR3 protein: CASSEPGTSYEQYF

D gene: .
clone size: .
J gene: TRBJ1-2
V gene: TRBV18
CDR3 DNA: TGTGCCAGCTCACCACCCAGCAGGCGTGATGGCTACACCTTC
CDR3 protein: CASSPPSRRDGYTF

D gene: TRBD2
clone size: few
J gene: TRBJ2-7
V gene: TRBV7-8
CDR3 DNA: TGTGCCAGCAGCTTAGCGCTGGCTAGCGGGAGCTTTTCCTACGAGCAGTACTTC
CDR3 protein: CASSLALASGSFSYEQYF